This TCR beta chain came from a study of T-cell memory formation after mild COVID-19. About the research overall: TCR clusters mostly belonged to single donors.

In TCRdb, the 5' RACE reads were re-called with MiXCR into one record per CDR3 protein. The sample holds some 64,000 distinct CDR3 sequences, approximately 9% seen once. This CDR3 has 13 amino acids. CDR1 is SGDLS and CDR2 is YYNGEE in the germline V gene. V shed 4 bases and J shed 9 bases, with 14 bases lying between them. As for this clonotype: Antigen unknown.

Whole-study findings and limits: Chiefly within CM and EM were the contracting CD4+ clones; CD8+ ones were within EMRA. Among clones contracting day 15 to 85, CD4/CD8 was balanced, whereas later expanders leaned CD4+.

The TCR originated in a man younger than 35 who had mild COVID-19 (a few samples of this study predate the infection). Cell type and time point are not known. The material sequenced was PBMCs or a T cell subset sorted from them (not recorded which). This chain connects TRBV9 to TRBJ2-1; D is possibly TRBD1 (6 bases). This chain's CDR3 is CASSPGHLSEQFF. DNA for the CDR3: TGTGCCAGCAGCCCGGGACATCTTAGTGAGCAGTTCTTC.